The 19 T cell receptor beta chains presented below share a single source sample, sequenced in a study of blood T cell repertoires in COVID-19. Repertoires were generated with immunoSEQ multiplex PCR, while TCRdb's copy carries only in-frame clones and drops some. The sample carries around 97,000 clones, about 90% recorded once. The sequenced sample consisted of peripheral blood. All receptors derive from a human donor in a cohort sampled during active COVID-19.

The rearrangement links TRBV19 to TRBJ1-1; 10 nucleotides match TRBD1. The CDR3 sequence is 15 residues long. Trimming took 4 bases from V and 6 from J; bases not matched to a gene: 8. CDR1 LNHDA and CDR2 SQIVND come from the germline V gene (reference sequence). The CDR3 DNA follows: TGTGCCAGTAGTACCCGGGACAGGGGATGGTCTGAAGCTTTCTTT. It translates to CASSTRDRGWSEAFF.

The gene calls are TRBV28 and TRBJ1-2, with 7 bases fitting TRBD1. After removal of 5 bases from V and 5 bases from J, the junction contained 5 bases not matched to a gene. The length of the CDR3 is 13 residues. The germline gives CDR1 MDHEN, CDR2 SYDVKM. The CDR3 here is CASSTPGGYGYTF. CDR3 nucleotides: TGTGCCAGCAGTACACCAGGGGGGTATGGCTACACCTTC.

The gene calls are TRBV11-2 and TRBJ2-6; TRBD1 matches 7 bases. From germline, CDR1 is SGHAT and CDR2 FQNNGV. The CDR3 is 19 amino acids. With 4 bases clipped from V and 1 base from J, the junction kept 13 bases outside the gene matches. The DNA for the CDR3 is TGTGCCAGCAGCTCCCCCAGGGGGAAACCCAGGTCTGGGGCCAACGTCCTGACTTTC. Translation gives CASSSPRGKPRSGANVLTF.

The chain joins TRBV5-1 to TRBJ2-1; 12 nucleotides match TRBD2. The CDR3 is 15 residues long. The J segment lost 5 bases and the V segment lost 3 bases, leaving 3 bases of the junction unmatched. Germline lookup yields CDR1 SGHRS and CDR2 YFSETQ. The CDR3 DNA reads as TGCGCCAGCAGCTCTGGACTAGCGGGACACAATGAGCAGTTCTTC. This codes for CASSSGLAGHNEQFF. The full variable domain, completed using reference TRBV5-1 and TRBJ2-1, is KAGVTQTPRYLIKTRGQQVTLSCSPISGHRSVSWYQQTPGQGLQFLFEYFSETQRNKGNFPGRFSGRQFSNSRSEMNVSTLELGDSALYLCASSSGLAGHNEQFFGPGTRLTVL.

The chain uses TRBV28 and TRBJ2-7, with a weak D call TRBD1 (7 bases). This CDR3 has 16 amino acids. Germline CDR1 and CDR2: MDHEN and SYDVKM. Deletions cut 1 base from V and 4 bases from J, with 17 bases between. The CDR3 region has the DNA TGTGCCAGCAGTTTATCGGAGGGGGCGCGGGGATACGAGCAGTACTTC. As protein: CASSLSEGARGYEQYF. The full variable domain, in which reference TRBV28 and TRBJ2-7 provide the parts outside the CDR3, is DVKVTQSSRYLVKRTGEKVFLECVQDMDHENMFWYRQDPGLGLRLIYFSYDVKMKEKGDIPEGYSVSREKKERFSLILESASTNQTSMYLCASSLSEGARGYEQYFGPGTRLTVT.

This clone was counted a single time. The chain uses TRBV2 and TRBJ2-1, with D tentatively TRBD2 (5 bases). V was shortened by 7 bases and J by 4 bases, with 17 bases between the two germline ends. Germline V gene data show CDR1 as SNHLY and CDR2 as FYNNEI. The length of the CDR3 is 15 residues. This CDR3 is CASISSEVGYNEQFF. The CDR3 DNA is TGTGCCAGCATTAGCTCGGAGGTTGGGTACAATGAGCAGTTCTTC.

CDR3 nucleotides: TGCGCCAGCAGTCAGGACAGGGAGGATTCACCCCTCCACTTT. Protein: CASSQDREDSPLHF. The rearrangement uses TRBV5-1 and TRBJ1-6; 8 nucleotides line up with TRBD1. Germline V lookup: CDR1 SGHRS, CDR2 YFSETQ. The length of the CDR3 is 14 residues. The V and J ends lost 5 bases and 8 bases, in that order; junction bases with no gene match: 6.

The rearrangement uses TRBV19 and TRBJ2-1, with TRBD2 matching 8 bases. Germline V CDR1 and CDR2: LNHDA, SQIVND (reference sequence). The CDR3 length is 12 residues. V was clipped by 4 bases and J by 9 bases; unmatched bases: 2. The CDR3: CASSRREGEQFF. The CDR3, as DNA: TGTGCCAGTAGTAGACGGGAGGGTGAGCAGTTCTTC. Full variable domain (outside the CDR3, taken from reference TRBV19 and TRBJ2-1): DGGITQSPKYLFRKEGQNVTLSCEQNLNHDAMYWYRQDPGQGLRLIYYSQIVNDFQKGDIAEGYSVSREKKESFPLTVTSAQKNPTAFYLCASSRREGEQFFGPGTRLTVL.

The rearrangement uses TRBV11-3 and TRBJ2-1; 9 positions agree with TRBD2. Per the germline V gene, CDR1 is SGHNT and CDR2 is YENEEA. The CDR3 is 18 residues long. The V and J ends lost 0 bases and 7 bases, in that order; junction bases with no gene match: 13. CDR3 protein: CASSLDSGSTRVRNEQFF. The CDR3 DNA reads TGTGCCAGCAGCTTAGATAGCGGGAGTACTAGAGTAAGGAATGAGCAGTTCTTC.

The chain recombines TRBV6-6 with TRBJ2-1, with 9 nucleotides matching TRBD2. Germline lookup yields CDR1 MNHNY and CDR2 SVGAGI (reference sequence). V shed 6 bases, J shed 5 bases, and the junction held 8 bases outside the gene matches. The CDR3 is 15 residues long. CDR3 residues: CASSFSGSPNNEQFF. For the CDR3, the DNA is TGTGCCAGCAGCTTTAGCGGGAGTCCTAACAATGAGCAGTTCTTC.

V gene TRBV5-4 combines with J gene TRBJ2-7, with TRBD2 matching over 10 bases. Germline CDR1 and CDR2: SGHNT and YYREEE (reference sequence). The CDR3 contains 15 residues. J was trimmed by 5 bases and V by 4 bases; bases with no gene match: 9. CDR3 sequence: CASSADLAGVNEQYF. The CDR3 nucleotides read TGTGCCAGCAGCGCCGACCTAGCGGGGGTCAACGAGCAGTACTTC.

The chain employs TRBV25-1 and TRBJ1-6, with D perhaps matching TRBD1 (5 bases). Germline V gene data show CDR1 as MGHDK and CDR2 as SYGVNS. Between the trimmed V and J ends, which lost 7 bases and 6 bases, there was a span of 16 bases. The CDR3 loop spans 15 amino acids. CDR3 region: CASTPGRASNSPLHF. The CDR3 DNA reads as TGTGCCAGCACCCCGGGCAGGGCCTCTAATTCACCCCTCCACTTT.

The V gene is TRBV11-1, the J gene TRBJ2-7; 7 bases fit TRBD2. Germline loops: CDR1 SGHAT, CDR2 FQDESV (reference sequence). CDR3 length: 14 residues. Trimming cost V 5 bases and J 0 bases; bases outside gene matches: 4. CDR3 coding DNA: TGTGCCAGCAGCAGAGGCGGGGGCTCCTACGAGCAGTACTTC. Protein: CASSRGGGSYEQYF.

The V and J genes are TRBV19 and TRBJ1-5; 7 positions agree with TRBD1. This CDR3 has 15 amino acids. Unmatched junction bases numbered 8, after V lost 7 bases and J lost 2 bases. Germline-derived CDR1 and CDR2 are LNHDA and SQIVND (reference sequence). The CDR3 spells CASNPTGLGNQPQHF. CDR3 nucleotides: TGTGCCAGTAACCCGACAGGGCTAGGCAATCAGCCCCAGCATTTT.

The chain combines TRBV18 with TRBJ2-3; D might be TRBD2 (5 bases). V shed 4 bases and J shed 2 bases, with 16 bases lying between them. CDR3 length: 16 residues. The germline CDR1 and CDR2 sequences are KGHSH and LQKENI. The CDR3 region has the DNA TGTGCCAGCTCACATGGGAGAACCTTACTCACAGATACGCAGTATTTT. Translating it yields CASSHGRTLLTDTQYF. The full variable domain, its missing parts supplied by reference TRBV18 and TRBJ2-3, is NAGVMQNPRHLVRRRGQEARLRCSPMKGHSHVYWYRQLPEEGLKFMVYLQKENIIDESGMPKERFSAEFPKEGPSILRIQQVVRGDSAAYFCASSHGRTLLTDTQYFGPGTRLTVL.

The chain links TRBV7-8 to TRBJ1-2, with 9 nucleotides matching TRBD1. V was pared by 1 base and J by 8 bases, with 2 bases of the junction left unmatched. This CDR3 is built from 13 residues. The germline V gene encodes CDR1 SGHVS and CDR2 FQNEAQ. The CDR3 sequence is CASSLVGTGGYTF. The CDR3 coding sequence is TGTGCCAGCAGCTTAGTAGGGACAGGGGGCTACACCTTC.

The V call is TRBV3-1 (or the pseudogene TRBV3-2), the J call TRBJ2-1; D remains ambiguous. The ends were cut back, 4 bases at V and 8 bases at J, with 12 bases in the middle. CDR3 length: 13 residues. The germline CDR1 and CDR2 sequences are LGHDT and YNNKEL (reference sequence). The CDR3 bases are TGTGCCAGCAGCCTGAGCACCGCCGATGAGCAGTTCTTC. Its protein is CASSLSTADEQFF.

Only one count was recorded for this clone. This rearrangement joins TRBV10-1 to TRBJ2-1; 8 nucleotides line up with TRBD2. In germline, CDR1 is WNHNN, CDR2 SYGVQD (reference sequence). CDR3 length equals 13 residues. The V gene end was trimmed by 3 bases and the J gene end by 9 bases; junction bases not matched to a gene: 4. DNA of the CDR3: TGCGCCAGCAGTGAAAACACTAGCGGTGAGCAGTTCTTC. It translates to CASSENTSGEQFF.

The gene calls are TRBV4-1 and TRBJ2-1, with TRBD2 identical over 9 bases. The junction had 2 bases not matched to a gene; V was cut back by 4 bases and J by 1 base. Per the germline V gene, CDR1 is MGHRA and CDR2 is YSYEKL. The CDR3 extends over 15 amino acids. The CDR3 loop is CASSRLADSYNEQFF. The DNA of the CDR3 is TGCGCCAGCAGCCGACTAGCGGATTCCTACAATGAGCAGTTCTTC.